This T cell receptor (beta chain) was recorded in a study of neoadjuvant anti-PD-1 for oral cavity cancer. Generated by immunoSEQ multiplex PCR, the TCRdb table keeps only in-frame clones and is missing some. The table has approximately 72,000 clones, around four fifths seen once. J was trimmed by 5 bases and V by 3 bases; bases with no gene match: 6. Germline V gene data show CDR1 as SGDLS and CDR2 as YYNGEE. CDR3 length equals 15 residues. The chain is built from TRBV9 and TRBJ2-2; 8 positions match TRBD2. Source: PBMCs, taken before nivolumab (anti-PD-1) treatment. The receptor was isolated from a person between 40 and 85 years old with oral cavity squamous cell carcinoma. DNA for the CDR3: TGTGCCAGCAGCGCCCGGACTAGCAGAACCGGGGAGCTGTTTTTT. The encoded protein is CASSARTSRTGELFF.